This TCR beta chain came from a study of CD8 T cells in ankylosing spondylitis. Study results and caveats: Certain motif variants had earlier appeared in reactive arthritis synovial fluid and blood. Disease-linked clones proved CD8+ and comparatively uncommon in peripheral blood. A motif in TCR beta, a set of 8 or 9 highly homologous variants, appeared characteristic of ankylosing spondylitis blood.

The TCR beta libraries were generated through quantitative 5'-RACE incorporating molecular barcodes. TCRdb used MiXCR to reprocess the 5' RACE reads, holding one entry per CDR3 protein. The sample comprises more than 600,000 distinct CDR3 sequences, 19% of which are singletons, and around 19% rests with the top ten. A note on this clonotype: Antigen unknown.

Germline assignment: CDR1 SNHLY and CDR2 FYNNEI. The CDR3 extends over 15 amino acids. V shed 0 bases, J shed 10 bases, and the junction held 8 bases outside the gene matches. The sample was blood, either unsorted or a sorted T cell fraction (not recorded which). The TCR sequence derives from a male donor with ankylosing spondylitis. The J gene is TRBJ2-1, the V gene TRBV2, with 8 bases fitting TRBD2. The CDR3 region has the DNA TGTGCCAGCAGTGAAGCCTCGGGAGGGCCGGGGGAGCAGTTCTTC. Protein sequence: CASSEASGGPGEQFF.